Sequencing of this TCR beta chain was carried out in a study of blood T cells in healthy people across ages. A word on this clonotype: At one boundary the junction diverges from the germline segment, which might be a read error.

In terms of origin and age, donors were healthy Caucasian individuals from Russia aged roughly 6 to 95. Primed by a sample-barcoded 5' primer and a J-beta primer mix, a second PCR proceeded for about 6 to 11 cycles. MiXCR was run by TCRdb on the 5' RACE reads, yielding one entry per CDR3 protein. The sample consists of 750,000 to 950,000 distinct CDR3 sequences, approximately 32% of them appearing once. This CDR3 region has 16 residues. Germline loops: CDR1 MDHEN, CDR2 SYDVKM. These same records also appear under a second study, on T cells of mothers and their children. That source notes: Every mother produced more than 9.5 million TCR beta CDR3 reads, whereas every child provided some 3 million.

The rearrangement uses TRBV28 and TRBJ2-1; 14 nucleotides match TRBD2. Sequenced sample: blood. The source of this sequence is a woman in her 40s in good health. The CDR3 is CACRAGLAGEWVEQFF. In DNA, the CDR3 is TGTGCCTGCAGGGCGGGACTAGCGGGGGAGTGGGTTGAGCAGTTCTTC.